The 25 T cell receptor beta chains below all came from one sample that was sequenced in a study of blood T cells in healthy people across ages. Primed by a sample-barcoded 5' primer and a J-beta primer mix, a second PCR proceeded for 7 to 11 cycles. Via MiXCR, TCRdb re-called the 5' RACE reads, giving one row per CDR3 protein. The sample lists roughly 930,000 distinct CDR3 sequences; about 44% were seen once. Sequencing was carried out using blood. These receptor sequences come from a man aged 30-40 years in good health.

At least ten counts were recorded for this clonotype. This chain links TRBV29-1 with TRBJ2-5; D may match TRBD1 or TRBD2 (5 bases each). The V end lost 3 bases, the J end lost 3 bases, and 11 bases lay between the germline ends. Germline V lookup: CDR1 SQVTM, CDR2 ANQGSEA. The CDR3 contains 13 residues. The CDR3 loop is CSVDGAGEETQYF. Here the CDR3 DNA reads TGCAGCGTTGACGGGGCTGGCGAAGAGACCCAGTACTTC. Full variable domain (remainder filled in from reference TRBV29-1 and TRBJ2-5): SAVISQKPSRDICQRGTSLTIQCQVDSQVTMMFWYRQQPGQSLTLIATANQGSEATYESGFVIDKFPISRPNLTFSTLTVSNMSPEDSSIYLCSVDGAGEETQYFGPGTRLLVL.

This rearrangement joins TRBV6-6 to TRBJ2-5, with D unclear. Trimming removed 7 bases at V and 0 bases at J, with 15 bases between. CDR1 is MNHNY, CDR2 SVGAGI, per germline (reference sequence). The CDR3 is made up of 15 amino acids. The CDR3 protein is CASTTTATNQETQYF. In DNA, the CDR3 is TGTGCCAGCACGACCACGGCGACCAACCAAGAGACCCAGTACTTC.

Points on this clonotype: One junction end disagrees with the germline gene, perhaps due to a read error. This chain connects TRBV7-7 to TRBJ2-5; TRBD2 matches 10 bases. Germline CDR1 SSHAT, CDR2 FNYEAQ (reference sequence). This CDR3 spans 16 amino acids. The CDR3 region has the DNA TGTGCTAGCAGCTACGGTAGCGGGGGGTACCAAGAGACCCAGTACTTC. It is translated as CASSYGSGGYQETQYF.

The J gene is TRBJ1-2, the V gene TRBV20-1; 7 bases match TRBD1. V was pared by 5 bases and J by 4 bases, with 4 bases of the junction left unmatched. The CDR3 is 12 amino acids. From germline, CDR1 is DFQATT and CDR2 SNEGSKA (reference sequence). The CDR3 DNA follows: TGCAGTGCTGCTGGGACAGTCTATGGCTACACCTTC. Amino acids: CSAAGTVYGYTF.

This clonotype was found a few times. The gene calls are TRBV6-6 and TRBJ2-7, with TRBD1 matching over 7 bases. Germline CDR1 MNHNY, CDR2 SVGAGI (reference sequence). CDR3 length: 13 residues. J lost 3 bases, V lost 6 bases, and 5 bases had no gene match. The CDR3 here is CASRRQGLYEQYF. CDR3 DNA: TGTGCCAGCAGACGACAGGGTCTCTACGAGCAGTACTTC.

This clonotype was observed at least ten times. This rearrangement joins TRBV7-9 to TRBJ2-1, with TRBD2 matching 14 bases. The trim removed 4 bases at V and 6 bases at J, leaving 2 bases unmatched. CDR3 size: 15 residues. Germline-derived CDR1 and CDR2 are SEHNR and FQNEAQ (reference sequence). CDR3 in DNA: TGTGCCAGCAGCTCCGGGACTAGCGGGGGCAATGAGCAGTTCTTC. Protein: CASSSGTSGGNEQFF.

The J gene is TRBJ1-6, the V gene TRBV18, with 7 bases lining up with TRBD1. The CDR3 totals 15 residues. V lost 10 bases, J lost 0 bases, and 6 bases stayed unmatched. Per germline, CDR1 KGHSH and CDR2 LQKENI. The CDR3 sequence is CATRDSLSYNSPLHF. The CDR3 DNA follows: TGTGCCACCCGGGACAGTCTCTCCTATAATTCACCCCTCCACTTT.

The genes are TRBV6-1 and TRBJ2-5; TRBD2 matches 8 bases. Losses at the gene ends were 2 bases for V and 10 bases for J; bases not matched to a gene: 12. The CDR3 has 15 amino acids. Looked up from germline, CDR1 is MNHNS and CDR2 is SASEGT. Here the CDR3 reads CASSESGGPGSGQYF. The CDR3 nucleotides are TGTGCCAGCAGTGAAAGCGGGGGCCCCGGTAGTGGCCAGTACTTC.

The V and J genes are TRBV10-3 and TRBJ1-1, with 7 positions matching TRBD1. Trimming cost V 3 bases and J 6 bases; bases outside gene matches: 10. The CDR3 is made up of 15 amino acids. Looked up from germline, CDR1 is ENHRY and CDR2 is SYGVKD. In DNA form, the CDR3 reads TGTGCCATCAGTGAAACTAGGACAGGCGGAGCTGAAGCTTTCTTT. Its protein product is CAISETRTGGAEAFF.

This clonotype has only one observation. The chain couples TRBV10-3 to TRBJ2-7, with TRBD2 identical over 9 bases. This CDR3 comprises 15 residues. V was clipped by 2 bases and J by 1 base; unmatched bases: 3. Germline loops: CDR1 ENHRY, CDR2 SYGVKD. CDR3 sequence (DNA): TGTGCCATCAGTGAGAGAACTAGCGGGTCCTACGAGCAGTACTTC. Amino acids: CAISERTSGSYEQYF.

The chain has TRBV28 and TRBJ2-1; no firm D call. This CDR3 is 13 amino acids long. CDR1 is MDHEN and CDR2 is SYDVKM in the germline V gene. Trimming removed 7 bases from V and 3 bases from J, with 10 bases in between. The CDR3 DNA reads TGTGCCAGCACGAGATATGACTACAATGAGCAGTTCTTC. Translating it yields CASTRYDYNEQFF. The full variable domain, with the rest looked up from reference TRBV28 and TRBJ2-1, is DVKVTQSSRYLVKRTGEKVFLECVQDMDHENMFWYRQDPGLGLRLIYFSYDVKMKEKGDIPEGYSVSREKKERFSLILESASTNQTSMYLCASTRYDYNEQFFGPGTRLTVL.

This chain joins TRBV29-1 and TRBJ1-1; a weak D match, TRBD1 (5 bases). V was trimmed by 5 bases and J by 3 bases, leaving 25 bases between them. Germline V gene lookup returns CDR1 SQVTM and CDR2 ANQGSEA. CDR3 length: 17 amino acids. The CDR3 bases are TGCAGCGTTCGGGAGCCGGGACCCCCCTTTGGAGACACTGAAGCTTTCTTT. This encodes CSVREPGPPFGDTEAFF.

This clonotype occurred a few times. The V and J genes are TRBV6-1 and TRBJ2-7; 9 nucleotides align to TRBD2. V trimming: 5 bases; J trimming: 5 bases; junction bases outside the gene matches: 7. The CDR3 contains 14 residues. Germline assignment: CDR1 MNHNS and CDR2 SASEGT. CDR3 in amino acids: CASSLSGGFDEQYF. CDR3 in DNA: TGTGCCAGCAGTCTCAGCGGGGGGTTTGACGAGCAGTACTTC.

This clonotype occurred once. The rearrangement joins TRBV5-4 to TRBJ2-7; possibly TRBD1 for D (6 bases). The germline V and J ends were trimmed by 0 bases and 5 bases, with 9 bases remaining between them. Germline-derived CDR1 and CDR2 are SGHNT and YYREEE (reference sequence). The CDR3 is 13 amino acids. The CDR3 sequence is CASSLVEGDEQYF. The CDR3 DNA reads TGTGCCAGCAGCTTGGTAGAGGGGGACGAGCAGTACTTC.

This chain connects TRBV5-1 to TRBJ2-3; D possibly corresponds to TRBD2 (5 bases). The V gene lost 2 bases and the J gene lost 4 bases, with 11 bases spanning the gap. The CDR3 loop spans 14 amino acids. CDR1 SGHRS and CDR2 YFSETQ come from the germline V gene. The CDR3 here is CASSFGSDPDTQYF. CDR3 sequence (DNA): TGCGCCAGCAGCTTCGGTAGCGACCCAGATACGCAGTATTTT.

The chain links TRBV3-1 to TRBJ1-5; D call uncertain. Germline CDR1 and CDR2: LGHDT and YNNKEL (reference sequence). V lost 2 bases and J 0 bases, leaving 8 bases between the germline ends. The CDR3 length is 15 residues. CDR3 bases: TGTGCCAGCAGCCAAAGCCGGAATAGCAATCAGCCCCAGCATTTT. This translates into CASSQSRNSNQPQHF.

The table lists this clonotype with a few counts. J is TRBJ1-5 and V is TRBV6-2 or TRBV6-3; weak D call: TRBD1 (5 bases). There are 15 residues in the CDR3. Germline CDR1 reads MNHEY; CDR2 reads SVGEGT. The V end was cut by 6 bases, the J end by 4 bases, with 16 bases between. The CDR3 coding sequence is TGTGCCAGCAGACGGGGGACGGACCTGAATCAGCCCCAGCATTTT. This translates into CASRRGTDLNQPQHF.

This sequence joins TRBV6-1 and TRBJ2-5; TRBD2 matches 8 bases. CDR3 size: 15 residues. J lost 4 bases, V lost 1 base, and 5 bases had no gene match. In germline, CDR1 is MNHNS, CDR2 SASEGT. CDR3: CASSEDSGVPETQYF. CDR3 DNA: TGTGCCAGCAGTGAAGATAGCGGGGTTCCAGAGACCCAGTACTTC.

The chain combines TRBV5-1 with TRBJ2-3; 13 nucleotides agree with TRBD2. Germline CDR1 SGHRS, CDR2 YFSETQ. Trimming cost V 4 bases and J 0 bases; bases outside gene matches: 5. The CDR3 covers 17 residues. The CDR3 reads CASSTGLAGASTDTQYF. CDR3 nucleotide sequence: TGCGCCAGCAGCACCGGACTAGCGGGGGCTAGCACAGATACGCAGTATTTT. Filled out from reference TRBV5-1 and TRBJ2-3, the complete variable domain reads KAGVTQTPRYLIKTRGQQVTLSCSPISGHRSVSWYQQTPGQGLQFLFEYFSETQRNKGNFPGRFSGRQFSNSRSEMNVSTLELGDSALYLCASSTGLAGASTDTQYFGPGTRLTVL.

The chain recombines TRBV9 with TRBJ2-1, with 9 bases identical to TRBD2. The length of the CDR3 is 17 residues. Germline V CDR1 and CDR2: SGDLS, YYNGEE. Trimming cost V 4 bases and J 7 bases; bases outside gene matches: 15. CDR3 loop: CASSPQTLAGGGNEQFF. CDR3 DNA: TGTGCCAGCAGCCCTCAGACACTAGCGGGCGGGGGAAATGAGCAGTTCTTC.

The V call is TRBV13, the J call TRBJ2-1; D ambiguous. This CDR3 is 12 amino acids long. CDR1 and CDR2 from the germline V gene are PRHDT and FYEKMQ (reference sequence). V gave up 5 bases and J gave up 12 bases, with 14 bases separating them. This CDR3 is CASSAATNRQFF. The CDR3, as DNA: TGTGCCAGCAGCGCCGCTACCAATCGGCAGTTCTTC. Supplemented by reference TRBV13 and TRBJ2-1, the full variable domain reads AAGVIQSPRHLIKEKRETATLKCYPIPRHDTVYWYQQGPGQDPQFLISFYEKMQSDKGSIPDRFSAQQFSDYHSELNMSSLELGDSALYFCASSAATNRQFFGPGTRLTVL.

This chain's CDR3 is CASSLIGSRGSRDEQYF. The DNA of the CDR3 is TGTGCCAGCAGCTTAATCGGTTCGAGGGGCTCTAGGGACGAGCAGTACTTC. The gene calls are TRBV7-2 and TRBJ2-7; D is perhaps TRBD1 or TRBD2 (5 bases each). This CDR3 contains 17 residues. V gave up 2 bases and J gave up 5 bases, with 22 bases separating them. Germline CDR1 is SGHTA and CDR2 is FQGNSA.

The V gene is TRBV4-1, the J gene TRBJ1-2; possible D gene TRBD1, 5 bases. Germline assignment: CDR1 MGHRA and CDR2 YSYEKL. The germline V and J ends were trimmed by 0 bases and 5 bases, with 10 bases remaining between them. The CDR3 loop spans 14 amino acids. CDR3 sequence: CASSQEGTVYGYTF. CDR3 bases: TGCGCCAGCAGCCAAGAAGGGACGGTGTATGGCTACACCTTC.

Comments on this clonotype: This may be a read error, as it is one base from a much larger clone. DNA of the CDR3: TGTGCCAGTCCCTCCGTTTCAAGCGGGGGGGCCGACGGGGAGCTGTTTTTT. Encoded protein: CASPSVSSGGADGELFF. J is TRBJ2-2 and V is TRBV6-1, with 10 bases lining up with TRBD2. Germline V gives CDR1 MNHNS, CDR2 SASEGT. The CDR3 has 17 residues. With 9 bases clipped from V and 7 bases from J, the junction kept 17 bases outside the gene matches.

The chain uses TRBV10-3 and TRBJ2-5; TRBD2 matches at 8 bases. Unmatched junction bases numbered 1, after V lost 5 bases and J lost 2 bases. This CDR3 comprises 13 residues. Germline CDR1 reads ENHRY; CDR2 reads SYGVKD. The CDR3 nucleotides are TGTGCCATCAGTATAGCGGGGCAAGAGACCCAGTACTTC. Protein product: CAISIAGQETQYF.